One sample yielded the 20 T cell receptor beta chains listed below, sequenced in a study of blood T cells in healthy people across ages. Alongside a J-beta primer mix, a sample-barcoded 5' primer served in a second PCR lasting 7 to 11 cycles. TCRdb ran MiXCR on the 5' RACE reads and lists one entry per CDR3 protein. The sample has over 600,000 distinct CDR3 sequences; approximately 60% are singletons. Input material: blood. These receptors were obtained from a man aged 35 to 55 in good health.

This clonotype was observed a handful of times. This chain uses TRBV27 with TRBJ2-7; D is undetermined. Trimming pared 2 bases from V and 6 bases from J, leaving 11 bases between. Germline V gene lookup returns CDR1 MNHEY and CDR2 SMNVEV (reference sequence). This CDR3 region has 13 residues. CDR3 sequence (DNA): TGTGCCAGCAGTTTAGCCCCCGATCGCGAGCAGTACTTC. It encodes CASSLAPDREQYF.

A few counts support this clonotype. J is TRBJ2-2 and V is TRBV24-1, with D maybe TRBD2 (5 bases). Germline loops: CDR1 KGHDR, CDR2 SFDVKD. V dropped 3 bases and J dropped 3 bases, with 7 bases sitting between them. The CDR3 totals 14 residues. The CDR3 protein is CATSDVRDTGELFF. CDR3 DNA sequence: TGTGCCACCAGTGATGTGAGGGACACCGGGGAGCTGTTTTTT.

The chain employs TRBV15 and TRBJ2-1, with 7 bases lining up with TRBD1. Trimming at V came to 7 bases and at J to 1 base, leaving 7 bases not matched to a gene. The CDR3 consists of 15 residues. Per germline, CDR1 LNHNV and CDR2 YYDKDF (reference sequence). The CDR3 bases are TGTGCCACCAACCCAACAGGGGCATCCTACAATGAGCAGTTCTTC. As protein: CATNPTGASYNEQFF.

V gene TRBV7-2 combines with J gene TRBJ2-1; 11 bases are shared with TRBD2. CDR3 length equals 17 residues. V gave up 1 base and J gave up 1 base; unmatched junction bases: 3. Germline loops: CDR1 SGHTA, CDR2 FQGNSA. CDR3 sequence (DNA): TGTGCCAGCAGCTTAGTTCGACTAGCGGGGTCCTACAATGAGCAGTTCTTC. Its protein is CASSLVRLAGSYNEQFF.

The chain links TRBV11-2 to TRBJ2-5; 10 positions agree with TRBD2. There are 16 residues in the CDR3. V dropped 1 base and J dropped 3; count of bases not matched to a gene: 5. Germline V gene data show CDR1 as SGHAT and CDR2 as FQNNGV. The CDR3 loop reads CASSLAVLAGEETQYF. The CDR3 region has the DNA TGTGCCAGCAGCTTAGCCGTGCTAGCGGGAGAAGAGACCCAGTACTTC.

This clonotype turned up a few times. The V gene is TRBV5-1, the J gene TRBJ2-7; 10 nucleotides match TRBD1. There are 13 residues in the CDR3. V lost 6 bases and J lost 3; bases outside the gene matches: 3. CDR1 and CDR2 from the germline V gene are SGHRS and YFSETQ. The CDR3 DNA reads as TGCGCCAGCACCAGGACAGGGGGCTACGAGCAGTACTTC. Its translation is CASTRTGGYEQYF.

V is TRBV6-1 and J is TRBJ1-2; 9 positions match TRBD1. Germline assignment: CDR1 MNHNS and CDR2 SASEGT. This CDR3 has 11 amino acids. V shed 8 bases, J shed 11 bases, and the junction held 6 bases outside the gene matches. CDR3 bases: TGTGCCAGCTGGGACAGGGAGAGGTACACCTTC. It encodes CASWDRERYTF.

This chain connects TRBV20-1 to TRBJ2-4; 7 bases are a match to TRBD1. CDR1 and CDR2 from the germline V gene are DFQATT and SNEGSKA (reference sequence). This CDR3 contains 15 residues. After removal of 6 bases from V and 1 base from J, the junction contained 9 bases not matched to a gene. The CDR3 here is CSANDRVGAKNIQYF. CDR3 nucleotides: TGCAGTGCAAACGACAGGGTTGGCGCCAAAAACATTCAGTACTTC.

The chain recombines TRBV4-2 with TRBJ2-7, with 10 bases lining up with TRBD1. This CDR3 region has 14 residues. Germline V CDR1 and CDR2: LGHNA, YNFKEQ. Trimming took 6 bases from V and 3 from J; bases not matched to a gene: 5. The CDR3 loop is CASRDGQGVYEQYF. The CDR3 region has the DNA TGTGCCAGCAGGGACGGACAGGGGGTCTACGAGCAGTACTTC.

The chain's CDR3 is CASSPLADNEQYF. The CDR3 bases are TGCGCCAGCAGCCCTCTAGCGGACAATGAGCAGTACTTC. This chain connects TRBV5-1 to TRBJ2-7; 7 bases align to TRBD2. With 4 bases clipped from V and 7 bases from J, the junction kept 8 bases outside the gene matches. Germline CDR1 is SGHRS and CDR2 is YFSETQ. This CDR3 comprises 13 residues.

This clonotype was seen just once. The junction departs from germline at one end; a sequencing error may be responsible. V gene TRBV11-2 combines with J gene TRBJ2-4; TRBD1 matches 8 bases. The germline gives CDR1 SGHAT, CDR2 FQNNGV. The CDR3 has 15 amino acids. CDR3 sequence: CAGSRPLDRGNEQYF. CDR3 DNA: TGTGCCGGCAGCCGTCCCCTAGACAGGGGCAATGAGCAGTACTTC.

This chain connects TRBV11-3 to TRBJ2-1, with 7 nucleotides matching TRBD1. V was clipped by 5 bases and J by 7 bases; unmatched bases: 11. The germline CDR1 and CDR2 sequences are SGHNT and YENEEA. This CDR3 is built from 15 residues. This chain's CDR3 is CASSQTGRMWNEQFF. As DNA, the CDR3 is TGTGCCAGCAGCCAGACAGGGAGAATGTGGAATGAGCAGTTCTTC.

This clonotype was seen more than once but under ten times. The chain recombines TRBV9 with TRBJ1-2; D unresolved. V dropped 0 bases and J dropped 6 bases, with 6 bases sitting between them. The CDR3 is 12 residues long. Germline V CDR1 and CDR2: SGDLS, YYNGEE. The CDR3 sequence is CASSVDVDGYTF. CDR3 nucleotide sequence: TGTGCCAGCAGCGTAGATGTGGATGGCTACACCTTC.

V and J are TRBV9 and TRBJ2-2; D unresolved. The germline gives CDR1 SGDLS, CDR2 YYNGEE. V shed 1 base and J shed 7 bases, with 5 bases lying between them. This CDR3 contains 12 residues. The DNA for the CDR3 is TGTGCCAGCAGCGTATTGGTCGGGGAGCTGTTTTTT. It is translated as CASSVLVGELFF.

This clonotype was observed a handful of times. One end of the junction does not line up with germline, which may come from a read error. The chain has TRBV5-1 and TRBJ1-2, with D perhaps TRBD1 (6 bases). The CDR3 sequence is 15 residues long. CDR1 is SGHRS, CDR2 YFSETQ, per germline. For the CDR3, the DNA is TGTGCCAGCAGCTCGTCGGGGGGCTCCGGTTATGGCTACACCTTC. Amino acid sequence: CASSSSGGSGYGYTF.

The chain has TRBV12-3 or TRBV12-4 and TRBJ1-1; possible D gene TRBD1, 5 bases. The CDR3 is 12 residues long. Trimming stripped 6 bases from V and 11 bases from J, with 16 bases between. CDR3 in amino acids: CASSPGPSSAFF. In DNA form, the CDR3 reads TGTGCCAGCAGCCCGGGACCGAGTTCTGCTTTCTTT.

This chain uses TRBV20-1 with TRBJ1-4, with D perhaps TRBD1 (6 bases). V lost 3 bases to trimming and J lost 7 bases, with 27 bases between them. This CDR3 spans 18 amino acids. From germline, CDR1 is DFQATT and CDR2 SNEGSKA (reference sequence). Here the CDR3 DNA reads TGCAGTGCTAGGGCTCCCCCGGGTAGGGGGGGGACTGGTGAAAAACTGTTTTTT. Translating gives CSARAPPGRGGTGEKLFF.

This clonotype was observed once. V is TRBV28 and J is TRBJ2-3; TRBD2 matches 14 bases. The germline V gene has CDR1 MDHEN and CDR2 SYDVKM. Losses at the gene ends were 3 bases for V and 1 base for J; bases not matched to a gene: 3. This CDR3 has 17 amino acids. The CDR3 DNA follows: TGTGCCAGCAGTTTCTCGGGACTAGCGGGGGGCACAGATACGCAGTATTTT. This codes for CASSFSGLAGGTDTQYF.

The V and J genes are TRBV7-3 and TRBJ1-1; D gene uncertain. Germline CDR1 SGHTA, CDR2 FQGTGA. V dropped 2 bases and J dropped 5 bases, with 15 bases sitting between them. The CDR3 is 15 amino acids. This CDR3 reads CASSLFPGARTEAFF. The CDR3 DNA follows: TGTGCCAGCAGCTTATTTCCAGGCGCGAGGACTGAAGCTTTCTTT.

This clonotype came up many times. V usage is TRBV29-1 and J usage is TRBJ2-7, with unresolved D. The germline CDR1 and CDR2 sequences are SQVTM and ANQGSEA. This CDR3 has 11 residues. The V end lost 5 bases, the J end lost 5 bases, and 10 bases lay between the germline ends. In nucleotides, the CDR3 is TGCAGCGTTACGTGGGGAAACGAGCAGTACTTC. Translation gives CSVTWGNEQYF.